Following are 8 T cell receptor beta chains from one sample sequenced in a study of identical twins (dated by TCRdb to the mid-2010s). Libraries came from 5' RACE. The reads were generated on an Illumina HiSeq 2000. Clones were called with MiXCR by TCRdb after fastp trimmed the public reads at Q25, and only in-frame beta chains were retained. A single entry per CDR3 protein holds the most common genes and DNA from its merged rows. In this sample the table shows roughly 1.6 million distinct CDR3 sequences, around 33% of which occur a single time. The top ten clonotypes cover approximately 0.29% of the sample. The specimen was cord blood. These receptors were taken from a newborn girl in good health.

The genes are TRBV7-2 and TRBJ2-7, with unresolved D. Trimming pared 1 base from V and 0 bases from J, leaving 13 bases between. Germline values: CDR1 SGHTA, CDR2 FQGNSA. The CDR3 is made up of 16 amino acids. This CDR3 reads CASSLVVGGPSYEQYF. The CDR3 nucleotides are TGTGCCAGCAGCTTAGTGGTGGGTGGCCCCTCCTACGAGCAGTACTTC.

This clonotype was seen more than once but under ten times. The genes are TRBV2 and TRBJ2-7; D possibly corresponds to TRBD1 (6 bases). The ends were cut back, 8 bases at V and 0 bases at J, with 8 bases in the middle. Germline V gives CDR1 SNHLY, CDR2 FYNNEI. The CDR3 runs to 12 residues. The CDR3 loop is CASGTPSYEQYF. Here the CDR3 DNA reads TGTGCCAGCGGGACACCCTCCTACGAGCAGTACTTC.

This sequence joins TRBV20-1 and TRBJ1-1; 8 positions agree with TRBD1. The CDR3 has 14 residues. Germline V CDR1 and CDR2: DFQATT, SNEGSKA (reference sequence). The junction had 10 bases not matched to a gene; V was cut back by 3 bases and J by 7 bases. The CDR3 sequence: CSASVVAGGLEAFF. In DNA, the CDR3 is TGCAGTGCTAGTGTAGTCGCAGGGGGCCTTGAAGCTTTCTTT.

This clonotype came up a few times. CDR3 coding DNA: TGTGCCATCAGAAACCTAGCGGGAGTCTGGAATGAGCAGTTCTTC. Translating gives CAIRNLAGVWNEQFF. This sequence joins TRBV10-3 and TRBJ2-1; 10 bases map to TRBD2. This CDR3 contains 15 residues. The junction had 9 bases not matched to a gene; V was cut back by 6 bases and J by 7 bases. Germline CDR1 is ENHRY and CDR2 is SYGVKD.

This clonotype was detected a few times. The V and J genes are TRBV9 and TRBJ2-3, with D maybe TRBD2 (6 bases). Germline CDR1 reads SGDLS; CDR2 reads YYNGEE. With 0 bases removed from V and 4 bases from J, the gap between germline ends came to 9 bases. The CDR3 runs to 14 residues. The CDR3 spells CASSVAGVADTQYF. CDR3 nucleotides: TGTGCCAGCAGCGTAGCGGGGGTTGCAGATACGCAGTATTTT.

This clonotype came up a few times. The genes are TRBV7-9 and TRBJ1-2; no reliable D call. Trimming took off 0 bases at V and 2 bases at J, with 7 bases between the two ends. This CDR3 has 14 residues. The germline V gene encodes CDR1 SEHNR and CDR2 FQNEAQ (reference sequence). The CDR3 protein is CASSLALGNYGYTF. CDR3 DNA: TGTGCCAGCAGCTTAGCGCTGGGGAACTATGGCTACACCTTC. The complete variable domain, with remaining parts taken from reference TRBV7-9 and TRBJ1-2, reads DTGVSQNPRHKITKRGQNVTFRCDPISEHNRLYWYRQTLGQGPEFLTYFQNEAQLEKSRLLSDRFSAERPKGSFSTLEIQRTEQGDSAMYLCASSLALGNYGYTFGSGTRLTVV.

V gene TRBV10-3 combines with J gene TRBJ2-1; 11 nucleotides match TRBD2. Germline-derived CDR1 and CDR2 are ENHRY and SYGVKD. This CDR3 has 16 amino acids. The V gene end was trimmed by 4 bases and the J gene end by 9 bases; junction bases not matched to a gene: 11. The chain's CDR3 is CAISGTILAGEGEQFF. Here the CDR3 DNA reads TGTGCCATCAGTGGGACCATACTAGCGGGAGAAGGTGAGCAGTTCTTC.

The rearrangement joins TRBV18 to TRBJ2-3; weak D call: TRBD2 (6 bases). Germline loops: CDR1 KGHSH, CDR2 LQKENI. The CDR3 extends over 14 amino acids. With 1 base removed from V and 5 bases from J, the gap between germline ends came to 10 bases. Written as DNA, the CDR3 is TGTGCCAGCTCACCACTCGGGGGTGGAGATACGCAGTATTTT. Its translation: CASSPLGGGDTQYF.